The 26 T cell receptor beta chains presented below share a single source sample, sequenced in a study of blood T cell repertoires in COVID-19. TCRdb's table, derived via immunoSEQ multiplex PCR, lists solely in-frame clones and lacks some. The sample has over 250,000 clones, roughly 87% seen once; the top ten hold approximately 9%. The sample comprised PBMCs or T cells enriched from blood (not recorded which). Receptor source: a woman between 18 and 30 years old who had recovered from COVID-19.

V and J are TRBV2 and TRBJ2-3, with D tentatively TRBD2 (6 bases). This CDR3 is 15 amino acids long. V was pared by 6 bases and J by 0 bases, with 13 bases between. CDR1 is SNHLY and CDR2 is FYNNEI in the germline V gene. The CDR3 spells CASRRDSPSTDTQYF. The CDR3 DNA is TGTGCCAGCAGGCGGGACTCACCTAGCACAGATACGCAGTATTTT.

The V call is TRBV5-1, the J call TRBJ1-4; 9 nucleotides match TRBD1. Trimming took 0 bases from V and 6 from J; bases not matched to a gene: 3. CDR1 and CDR2 (germline): SGHRS, YFSETQ. The CDR3 sequence is 15 residues long. The CDR3 nucleotides are TGCGCCAGCAGCTTGGAAGGGACAGGGTATGAAAAACTGTTTTTT. Translated, it gives CASSLEGTGYEKLFF.

The V call is TRBV12-3 or TRBV12-4, the J call TRBJ1-6; D is uncertain. The CDR3 is made up of 13 amino acids. The V gene lost 5 bases and the J gene lost 7 bases, with 9 bases spanning the gap. This chain's CDR3 is CASSQNGNSPLHF. CDR3 coding DNA: TGTGCCAGCAGTCAGAACGGGAATTCACCCCTCCACTTT.

This sequence joins TRBV6-4 and TRBJ1-1; the D gene is possibly TRBD1 (5 bases). The germline V and J ends were trimmed by 6 bases and 3 bases, with 14 bases remaining between them. The germline gives CDR1 MRHNA, CDR2 SNTAGT. The length of the CDR3 is 14 residues. This chain's CDR3 is CASRLTGTHTEAFF. The CDR3 DNA reads as TGTGCCAGCAGACTCACAGGAACACACACTGAAGCTTTCTTT.

The chain is built from TRBV19 and TRBJ1-1, with D perhaps matching TRBD1 (5 bases). CDR3 length: 16 residues. Per the germline V gene, CDR1 is LNHDA and CDR2 is SQIVND (reference sequence). The V gene lost 4 bases and the J gene lost 5 bases, with 20 bases spanning the gap. The CDR3 DNA reads as TGTGCCAGTAGTAAAATAGAACGGGAGGGGTGGACTGAAGCTTTCTTT. Translating gives CASSKIEREGWTEAFF.

The V call is TRBV7-9, the J call TRBJ1-6; no clear D. With 5 bases removed from V and 7 bases from J, the gap between germline ends came to 15 bases. The CDR3 spans 15 residues. From germline, CDR1 is SEHNR and CDR2 FQNEAQ (reference sequence). CDR3 in DNA: TGTGCCAGCAGCAGCGGTGGGGTCGGAAATTCACCCCTCCACTTT. This codes for CASSSGGVGNSPLHF. Filled out from reference TRBV7-9 and TRBJ1-6, the complete variable domain reads DTGVSQNPRHKITKRGQNVTFRCDPISEHNRLYWYRQTLGQGPEFLTYFQNEAQLEKSRLLSDRFSAERPKGSFSTLEIQRTEQGDSAMYLCASSSGGVGNSPLHFGNGTRLTVT.

The chain combines TRBV3-1 (or the pseudogene TRBV3-2) with TRBJ2-5, with 8 nucleotides matching TRBD2. The J segment lost 1 base and the V segment lost 4 bases, leaving 5 bases of the junction unmatched. Germline lookup yields CDR1 LGHDT and CDR2 YNNKEL (reference sequence). This CDR3 contains 15 residues. The CDR3 sequence: CASSRASGLQETQYF. The CDR3 DNA reads as TGTGCCAGCAGCCGAGCTAGCGGGCTCCAAGAGACCCAGTACTTC.

V and J are TRBV5-4 and TRBJ2-3, with TRBD2 matching 10 bases. CDR3 size: 16 residues. Germline CDR1 is SGHNT and CDR2 is YYREEE (reference sequence). The V and J ends lost 3 bases and 2 bases, in that order; junction bases with no gene match: 6. The CDR3 nucleotides read TGTGCCAGCAGCTCCATAGCGGGGGGTACCACAGATACGCAGTATTTT. Its protein product is CASSSIAGGTTDTQYF.

The chain carries TRBV19 and TRBJ2-2, with D perhaps matching TRBD1 (5 bases). This CDR3 is built from 14 residues. V dropped 0 bases and J dropped 4 bases, with 6 bases sitting between them. In germline, CDR1 is LNHDA, CDR2 SQIVND (reference sequence). The CDR3 region has the DNA TGTGCCAGTAGTATAGACGACAGCACCGGGGAGCTGTTTTTT. The encoded protein is CASSIDDSTGELFF.

J is TRBJ2-1 and V is TRBV15, with D maybe TRBD2 (5 bases). Trimming took off 7 bases at V and 0 bases at J, with 7 bases between the two ends. CDR3 length equals 13 residues. The V gene's germline CDR1 is LNHNV and CDR2 YYDKDF (reference sequence). DNA of the CDR3: TGTGCCACCACTGAGGGCTCCTACAATGAGCAGTTCTTC. Translation gives CATTEGSYNEQFF.

The chain couples TRBV15 to TRBJ1-5; maybe TRBD1 (6 bases). The CDR3 consists of 21 residues. V gave up 2 bases and J gave up 6 bases, with 32 bases separating them. Germline V gives CDR1 LNHNV, CDR2 YYDKDF (reference sequence). CDR3 region: CATSRLGPQGVGGFLGQPQHF. The CDR3 DNA sequence: TGTGCCACCAGCAGACTCGGGCCCCAGGGAGTAGGGGGATTTCTTGGTCAGCCCCAGCATTTT.

The rearrangement uses TRBV3-1 (or the pseudogene TRBV3-2) and TRBJ2-7; no firm D call. Trimming took off 5 bases at V and 0 bases at J, with 14 bases between the two ends. This CDR3 has 15 amino acids. The germline V gene has CDR1 LGHDT and CDR2 YNNKEL (reference sequence). The CDR3 sequence is CASSGSGGISYEQYF. The CDR3 DNA sequence: TGTGCCAGCAGCGGGTCTGGCGGCATCTCCTACGAGCAGTACTTC.

This chain connects TRBV5-1 to TRBJ1-2; the match to TRBD1 covers 7 bases. The CDR3 contains 14 residues. J gave up 5 bases and V 3 bases, and 7 bases lay outside the gene matches. Germline CDR1 is SGHRS and CDR2 is YFSETQ. CDR3: CASSSGTAGYGYTF. The CDR3 coding sequence is TGCGCCAGCAGCTCAGGGACAGCCGGGTATGGCTACACCTTC.

For the CDR3, the DNA is TGCGCCAGCAGCCAAGACAGGGACAATGAGCAGTTCTTC. Translated, it gives CASSQDRDNEQFF. V is TRBV4-3 and J is TRBJ2-1; maybe TRBD1 (5 bases). The CDR3 is 13 amino acids. CDR1 and CDR2 (germline): LGHNA, YSLEER. V lost 0 bases and J lost 5, with 5 bases in between.

V gene TRBV12-2 combines with J gene TRBJ1-6; TRBD1 is taken as the D call from the table, unchecked against the DNA. TRBV12-2 is designated a pseudogene. The CDR3 sequence is 19 residues long. The CDR3 nucleotides are TGTGCAAGTCGCTTCTCCCCGGGACAGGGGAAGTTAAGGAATTCACCCCTCCACTTT. Protein: CASRFSPGQGKLRNSPLHF.

V usage is TRBV6-1 and J usage is TRBJ1-2; D perhaps matches TRBD1 (5 bases). This CDR3 contains 14 residues. V lost 2 bases and J lost 1, with 8 bases in between. Germline V gives CDR1 MNHNS, CDR2 SASEGT. The CDR3 DNA sequence: TGTGCCAGCAGTGAACGGGGGGATAACTATGGCTACACCTTC. This codes for CASSERGDNYGYTF.

The chain employs TRBV28 and TRBJ2-7; 7 bases are a match to TRBD1. CDR3 length equals 14 residues. The V gene end was trimmed by 3 bases and the J gene end by 3 bases; junction bases not matched to a gene: 5. Germline V CDR1 and CDR2: MDHEN, SYDVKM. The chain's CDR3 is CASSFSAGGYEQYF. In DNA, the CDR3 is TGTGCCAGCAGTTTCTCTGCAGGGGGCTACGAGCAGTACTTC.

V usage is TRBV19 and J usage is TRBJ2-3, with a possible D match to TRBD2 (6 bases). Germline lookup yields CDR1 LNHDA and CDR2 SQIVND (reference sequence). V was shortened by 6 bases and J by 6 bases, with 22 bases between the two germline ends. This CDR3 spans 16 amino acids. The CDR3 region has the DNA TGTGCCAGTAGCCCGGAGGGGCCAGGGTATTTGGATACGCAGTATTTT. This gives the protein CASSPEGPGYLDTQYF.

The gene calls are TRBV5-6 and TRBJ2-2, with no clear D. The CDR3 has 16 amino acids. Germline-derived CDR1 and CDR2 are SGHDT and YYEEEE. V gave up 4 bases and J gave up 1 base, with 14 bases separating them. The CDR3 sequence: CASSLLALKNTGELFF. Here the CDR3 DNA reads TGTGCCAGCAGCCTCCTGGCACTAAAGAACACCGGGGAGCTGTTTTTT.

J is TRBJ1-2 and V is TRBV18; the D gene is possibly TRBD1 (6 bases). V lost 2 bases and J 4 bases, leaving 17 bases between the germline ends. CDR1 and CDR2 (germline): KGHSH, LQKENI. The CDR3 runs to 16 residues. CDR3 residues: CASSPSRQDRSYGYTF. CDR3 coding DNA: TGTGCCAGCTCACCATCCCGACAGGACCGCAGCTATGGCTACACCTTC.

The V and J genes are TRBV4-3 and TRBJ2-2; no definite D call. The germline CDR1 and CDR2 sequences are LGHNA and YSLEER. Trimming took off 0 bases at V and 2 bases at J, with 16 bases between the two ends. There are 18 residues in the CDR3. In nucleotides, the CDR3 is TGCGCCAGCAGCCAAGAACTCCTTAGCAGATTAAACACCGGGGAGCTGTTTTTT. As protein: CASSQELLSRLNTGELFF.

CDR3 region: CASSPGLAGITDTQYF. In nucleotides, the CDR3 is TGTGCCAGCAGCCCCGGACTAGCGGGAATCACAGATACGCAGTATTTT. The chain couples TRBV7-2 to TRBJ2-3, with 12 bases identical to TRBD2. The V gene's germline CDR1 is SGHTA and CDR2 FQGNSA. V lost 5 bases to trimming and J lost 2 bases; unmatched junction nucleotides: 5. The CDR3 runs to 16 residues.

In regard to this clone: The junction departs from germline at one end; a sequencing error may be responsible. The chain combines TRBV2 with TRBJ2-5, with 10 positions matching TRBD2. This CDR3 has 12 residues. CDR1 and CDR2 (germline): SNHLY, FYNNEI. CDR3 loop: CASISTGLAFHF. CDR3 bases: TGTGCCAGCATCAGTACGGGACTAGCGTTCCACTTC. Looking up the rest from reference TRBV2 and TRBJ2-5 gives the full variable domain: EPEVTQTPSHQVTQMGQEVILRCVPISNHLYFYWYRQILGQKVEFLVSFYNNEISEKSEIFDDQFSVERPDGSNFTLKIRSTKLEDSAMYFCASISTGLAFHFGPGTRLLVL.

This rearrangement joins TRBV6-5 to TRBJ2-7; weak D call: TRBD2 (6 bases). The CDR3 extends over 13 amino acids. From germline, CDR1 is MNHEY and CDR2 SVGAGI. V lost 8 bases, J lost 6 bases, and 17 bases lay in between. This CDR3 reads CASSRDSGVEQYF. In nucleotides, the CDR3 is TGTGCCAGCTCCAGAGATTCGGGAGTCGAGCAGTACTTC.

V and J are TRBV19 and TRBJ2-7; D possibly corresponds to TRBD2 (5 bases). CDR3 size: 14 residues. Germline-derived CDR1 and CDR2 are LNHDA and SQIVND (reference sequence). V lost 3 bases, J lost 1 base, and 10 bases lay in between. The CDR3 nucleotides are TGTGCCAGTAGTATGAATGGGGAGTCCTACGAGCAGTACTTC. Translation: CASSMNGESYEQYF.

This clone has only a few counts. The chain links TRBV28 to TRBJ1-5; D gene uncertain. This CDR3 has 12 amino acids. Trimming stripped 2 bases from V and 6 bases from J, with 5 bases between. Germline CDR1 and CDR2: MDHEN and SYDVKM. CDR3 nucleotide sequence: TGTGCCAGCAGTTTAGCGGGTCAGCCCCAGCATTTT. It codes for CASSLAGQPQHF.